Listed below are T cell receptor beta chains from one sample, sequenced in a study of T cells in Graves' hyperthyroidism and ophthalmopathy. TCRdb called the multiplex PCR reads again in MiXCR, with one record for every CDR3 protein. The repertoire holds 350,000 or so distinct CDR3 sequences, with roughly 21% as singletons. Input material: blood. The source of these receptors is a woman aged 50 to 60 with Graves' hyperthyroidism. The CDR3 runs from the conserved cysteine through the conserved F or W. Each record gives: V gene, clone size, D gene, J gene, CDR3 protein, CDR3 DNA. The D gene is left open where the match is weak. Clone size, where shown, is once, few, many, or a class for clones that have expanded.

TRBV18	few	TRBD1	TRBJ2-2	CASSPSLDRWISGELFF	TGTGCCAGCTCACCGTCTCTGGACAGGTGGATTTCCGGGGAGCTGTTTTTT
TRBV7-9	many	NA	TRBJ2-7	CASSLGSTGYEQYF	TGTGCCAGCAGCTTAGGGTCCACGGGTTACGAGCAGTACTTC
TRBV13	NA	NA	TRBJ2-5	CASSLGAGGAGETQYF	TGTGCCAGCAGCTTAGGCGCAGGCGGGGCAGGGGAGACCCAGTACTTC
TRBV28	NA	NA	TRBJ2-2	CASSLPGFTGELFF	TGTGCCAGCAGTTTGCCAGGGTTCACCGGGGAGCTGTTTTTT
TRBV6-5	NA	NA	TRBJ1-6	CASSSGTFNSPLHF	TGTGCCAGCAGTTCAGGGACCTTTAATTCACCCCTCCACTTT
TRBV6-2/TRBV6-3	NA	NA	TRBJ2-1	CASSYSGLLREPNNEQFF	TGTGCCAGCAGTTACTCGGGGCTCCTCAGGGAGCCCAACAATGAGCAGTTCTTC
TRBV2	few	NA	TRBJ1-1	CASIGSGMNTEAFF	TGTGCCAGCATTGGATCGGGCATGAACACTGAAGCTTTCTTT
TRBV5-6	NA	NA	TRBJ2-2	CASSVSGSSRELFF	TGTGCCAGCAGCGTATCCGGGAGCTCAAGGGAGCTGTTTTTT
TRBV5-1	NA	NA	TRBJ2-6	CASTSLAGGSGANVLTF	TGCGCCAGCACCTCCCTGGCGGGCGGCTCTGGGGCCAACGTCCTGACTTTC
TRBV28	many	NA	TRBJ2-5	CASSPPGGGKETQYF	TGTGCCAGCAGTCCCCCAGGAGGCGGTAAAGAGACCCAGTACTTC
TRBV5-1	few	TRBD1	TRBJ2-1	CASSGGGTGSIEQFF	TGCGCCAGCAGCGGGGGTGGGACAGGGAGTATTGAGCAGTTCTTC